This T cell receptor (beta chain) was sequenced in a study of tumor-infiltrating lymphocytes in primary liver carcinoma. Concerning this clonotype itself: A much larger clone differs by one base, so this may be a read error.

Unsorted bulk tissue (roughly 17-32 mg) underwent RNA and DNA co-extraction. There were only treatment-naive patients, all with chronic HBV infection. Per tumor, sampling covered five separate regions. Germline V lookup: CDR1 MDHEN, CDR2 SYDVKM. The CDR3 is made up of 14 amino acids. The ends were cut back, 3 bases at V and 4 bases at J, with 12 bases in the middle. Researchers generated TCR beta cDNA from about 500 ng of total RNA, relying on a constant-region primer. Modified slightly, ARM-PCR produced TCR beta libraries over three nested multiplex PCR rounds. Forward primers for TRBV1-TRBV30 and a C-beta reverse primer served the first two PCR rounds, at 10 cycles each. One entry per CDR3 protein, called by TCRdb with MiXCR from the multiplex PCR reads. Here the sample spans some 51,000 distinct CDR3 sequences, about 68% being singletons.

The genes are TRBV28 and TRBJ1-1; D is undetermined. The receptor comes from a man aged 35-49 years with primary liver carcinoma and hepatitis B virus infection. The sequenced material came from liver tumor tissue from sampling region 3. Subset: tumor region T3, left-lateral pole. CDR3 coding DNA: TGTGCCAGCAGTTTCTGGCAGGTAGGCACTGAAGCTTTCTTT. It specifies CASSFWQVGTEAFF. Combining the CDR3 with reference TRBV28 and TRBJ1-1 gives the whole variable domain DVKVTQSSRYLVKRTGEKVFLECVQDMDHENMFWYRQDPGLGLRLIYFSYDVKMKEKGDIPEGYSVSREKKERFSLILESASTNQTSMYLCASSFWQVGTEAFFGQGTRLTVV.